This entry lists 21 T cell receptor beta chains sequenced from one sample in a study of T cells in localized non-small cell lung cancer (dated by TCRdb to the early 2020s). The library was prepared using the immunoSEQ multiplex PCR assay. TCRdb's version of the immuneACCESS table is confined to in-frame rearrangements and falls short of the full clone set. An unresolved V gene accounts for under half of the shortfall where checked; the remainder is of unknown origin. The sample table shows about 92,000 clones, and approximately 90% are seen once. The ten most abundant clones make up about 4% of the sample. The sample consisted of PBMCs, taken before any cancer treatment. These receptors came from a woman aged 35 to 69 with stage II squamous cell lung carcinoma.

This rearrangement joins TRBV28 to TRBJ2-5; 9 nucleotides match TRBD2. Trimming took 6 bases from V and 3 from J; bases not matched to a gene: 17. This CDR3 comprises 18 residues. The germline V gene encodes CDR1 MDHEN and CDR2 SYDVKM. The CDR3 region is CASSLFFFLAGGEETQYF. The CDR3 DNA sequence: TGTGCCAGCAGCCTCTTTTTCTTTCTGGCGGGGGGGGAAGAGACCCAGTACTTC.

This rearrangement joins TRBV10-1 to TRBJ1-1; D is perhaps TRBD1 (5 bases). Germline V lookup: CDR1 WNHNN, CDR2 SYGVQD (reference sequence). The CDR3 sequence is 14 residues long. The germline V and J ends were trimmed by 5 bases and 1 base, with 11 bases remaining between them. The CDR3 DNA is TGCGCCAGCAGTCCCAAGGGGCCGAACACTGAAGCTTTCTTT. Translated: CASSPKGPNTEAFF.

This chain uses TRBV7-8 with TRBJ2-7; no clear D gene. V shed 0 bases and J shed 2 bases, with 11 bases lying between them. This CDR3 region has 15 residues. Germline CDR1 reads SGHVS; CDR2 reads FQNEAQ. This chain's CDR3 is CASSLAPGPPYEQYF. The CDR3 coding sequence is TGTGCCAGCAGCTTAGCCCCAGGTCCCCCCTACGAGCAGTACTTC.

The table lists this clone with a count of one. This chain links TRBV5-4 with TRBJ1-6, with TRBD1 identical over 8 bases. CDR1 and CDR2 from the germline V gene are SGHNT and YYREEE (reference sequence). V shed 3 bases and J 8 bases; nucleotides not matched to a gene: 4. The CDR3 runs to 14 residues. CDR3: CASSYDRGDSPLHF. For the CDR3, the DNA is TGTGCCAGCAGCTATGACAGGGGTGATTCACCCCTCCACTTT.

The genes are TRBV7-2 and TRBJ1-5; D might be TRBD1 (6 bases). Germline CDR1 SGHTA, CDR2 FQGNSA. Trimming took 8 bases from V and 0 from J, leaving 17 bases between them. The CDR3 covers 16 residues. This CDR3 reads CASQRGGRGSNQPQHF. The CDR3 DNA reads TGTGCCAGCCAAAGGGGGGGCCGGGGTAGCAATCAGCCCCAGCATTTT.

This sequence joins TRBV6-5 and TRBJ2-3; 7 bases are shared with TRBD1. Germline-derived CDR1 and CDR2 are MNHEY and SVGAGI. The trim removed 4 bases at V and 6 bases at J, leaving 13 bases unmatched. This CDR3 contains 16 residues. The CDR3 coding sequence is TGTGCCAGCAGTTCGTACCTAGAGACAGGGTCTGATACGCAGTATTTT. This encodes CASSSYLETGSDTQYF.

A word on this clone: The same CDR3 can be traced to other DNA sequences in this sample. This chain connects TRBV7-9 to TRBJ1-1; no firm D call. Trimming stripped 1 base from V and 10 bases from J, with 16 bases between. CDR1 is SEHNR and CDR2 is FQNEAQ in the germline V gene (reference sequence). This CDR3 is 14 amino acids long. This CDR3 reads CASSLVSESRGAFF. DNA for the CDR3: TGTGCCAGCAGCTTAGTATCGGAGTCCCGAGGAGCTTTCTTT.

V is TRBV7-9 and J is TRBJ2-5; the match to TRBD1 covers 8 bases. Trimming at V came to 5 bases and at J to 3 bases, leaving 14 bases not matched to a gene. The CDR3 covers 17 residues. Germline V gives CDR1 SEHNR, CDR2 FQNEAQ (reference sequence). The CDR3 sequence: CASSPRPETGEEETQYF. CDR3 DNA: TGTGCCAGCAGCCCCCGCCCCGAGACAGGGGAGGAAGAGACCCAGTACTTC. Full variable domain (outside the CDR3, taken from reference TRBV7-9 and TRBJ2-5): DTGVSQNPRHKITKRGQNVTFRCDPISEHNRLYWYRQTLGQGPEFLTYFQNEAQLEKSRLLSDRFSAERPKGSFSTLEIQRTEQGDSAMYLCASSPRPETGEEETQYFGPGTRLLVL.

V and J are TRBV6-5 and TRBJ1-4; D call uncertain. Germline V CDR1 and CDR2: MNHEY, SVGAGI. The V and J ends lost 2 bases and 8 bases respectively, with 15 bases between them. The CDR3 totals 15 residues. CDR3 DNA: TGTGCCAGCAGTTACCGAATGGCCTTTTCGGAAAAACTGTTTTTT. Protein product: CASSYRMAFSEKLFF.

This clone was observed once. The chain joins TRBV7-2 to TRBJ1-1; D uncertain. The CDR3 is made up of 13 amino acids. The V end was cut by 0 bases, the J end by 11 bases, with 13 bases between. The germline CDR1 and CDR2 sequences are SGHTA and FQGNSA. CDR3 loop: CASSLARASAAFF. CDR3 sequence (DNA): TGTGCCAGCAGCTTAGCAAGGGCCTCGGCGGCTTTCTTT.

This sequence joins TRBV6-5 and TRBJ2-1; D not resolved. The CDR3 has 13 amino acids. The germline gives CDR1 MNHEY, CDR2 SVGAGI. Between the trimmed V and J ends, which lost 6 bases and 8 bases, there was a span of 14 bases. The DNA for the CDR3 is TGTGCCAGCAGGTCAGGCGGTTCCTATGAGCAGTTCTTC. As protein: CASRSGGSYEQFF.

In its sample, this clone was seen once. This sequence joins TRBV5-4 and TRBJ2-5; 8 nucleotides agree with TRBD2. Trimming removed 7 bases from V and 0 bases from J; junction bases left unmatched: 8. The germline CDR1 and CDR2 sequences are SGHNT and YYREEE (reference sequence). This CDR3 is 15 amino acids long. The CDR3 coding sequence is TGTGCCAGCTCCCTACTAGCGGAGGACCAAGAGACCCAGTACTTC. Protein product: CASSLLAEDQETQYF. The full variable domain, completed using reference TRBV5-4 and TRBJ2-5, is ETGVTQSPTHLIKTRGQQVTLRCSSQSGHNTVSWYQQALGQGPQFIFQYYREEENGRGNFPPRFSGLQFPNYSSELNVNALELDDSALYLCASSLLAEDQETQYFGPGTRLLVL.

Only a few counts were recorded for this clone. This chain connects TRBV11-2 to TRBJ1-2; 7 nucleotides match TRBD1. The germline gives CDR1 SGHAT, CDR2 FQNNGV. CDR3 length equals 12 residues. The junction had 3 bases not matched to a gene; V was cut back by 4 bases and J by 7 bases. The CDR3 DNA follows: TGTGCCAGCAGCTCATCAGGGGGTGGCTACACCTTC. Its protein product is CASSSSGGGYTF.

The gene calls are TRBV5-6 and TRBJ1-1, with 10 bases that match TRBD1. CDR3 length: 14 residues. Losses at the gene ends were 2 bases for V and 7 bases for J; bases not matched to a gene: 5. The germline V gene encodes CDR1 SGHDT and CDR2 YYEEEE. CDR3 region: CASSLPGQGNEAFF. In DNA form, the CDR3 reads TGTGCCAGCAGCTTACCGGGACAGGGGAATGAAGCTTTCTTT.

The chain couples TRBV13 to TRBJ2-1; 7 bases map to TRBD2. The V segment lost 0 bases and the J segment 4 bases; nucleotides outside the gene matches: 3. The length of the CDR3 is 15 residues. Germline-derived CDR1 and CDR2 are PRHDT and FYEKMQ (reference sequence). The CDR3 coding sequence is TGTGCCAGCAGCTTAGGGCGCGGGAGATACAATGAGCAGTTCTTC. Protein product: CASSLGRGRYNEQFF. Using reference TRBV13 and TRBJ2-1 for the parts outside the CDR3, the full variable domain is AAGVIQSPRHLIKEKRETATLKCYPIPRHDTVYWYQQGPGQDPQFLISFYEKMQSDKGSIPDRFSAQQFSDYHSELNMSSLELGDSALYFCASSLGRGRYNEQFFGPGTRLTVL.

This rearrangement joins TRBV9 to TRBJ1-1; unclear D gene. The CDR3 is 12 residues long. V shed 4 bases and J shed 5 bases, with 9 bases lying between them. The germline CDR1 and CDR2 sequences are SGDLS and YYNGEE. The CDR3 region is CASSPRLTEAFF. CDR3 nucleotides: TGTGCCAGCAGCCCTCGTCTGACTGAAGCTTTCTTT.

The rearrangement uses TRBV30 and TRBJ2-5; 8 nucleotides align to TRBD1. The CDR3 loop spans 13 amino acids. CDR1 and CDR2 (germline): GTSNPN, SVGIG (reference sequence). The J segment lost 4 bases and the V segment lost 1 base, leaving 2 bases of the junction unmatched. The CDR3 reads CAWSGDRGETQYF. The CDR3 DNA reads TGTGCCTGGAGTGGAGACAGGGGAGAGACCCAGTACTTC.

This clone was seen once. J is TRBJ2-5 and V is TRBV11-2; D is possibly TRBD2 (5 bases). This CDR3 comprises 14 residues. CDR1 and CDR2 (germline): SGHAT, FQNNGV. The germline V and J ends were trimmed by 2 bases and 5 bases, with 12 bases remaining between them. As DNA, the CDR3 is TGTGCCAGCAGCTTAAGCCCGGGGTCGGAGACCCAGTACTTC. It codes for CASSLSPGSETQYF.

The rearrangement joins TRBV19 to TRBJ2-3; 9 nucleotides match TRBD2. CDR1 and CDR2 from the germline V gene are LNHDA and SQIVND (reference sequence). Trimming at V came to 4 bases and at J to 4 bases, leaving 3 bases not matched to a gene. The CDR3 is 14 amino acids. The CDR3 DNA reads as TGTGCCAGTAGTAGACTAGCGGTGTCAGATACGCAGTATTTT. Translated: CASSRLAVSDTQYF.

The chain joins TRBV27 to TRBJ1-4; D remains unclear. The length of the CDR3 is 15 residues. Trimming took off 6 bases at V and 1 base at J, with 12 bases between the two ends. Germline V lookup: CDR1 MNHEY, CDR2 SMNVEV (reference sequence). The CDR3 coding sequence is TGTGCCAGCAGAACATCCAGGATAACTAATGAAAAACTGTTTTTT. It codes for CASRTSRITNEKLFF.

J is TRBJ1-2 and V is TRBV21-1. TRBV21-1 is designated a pseudogene. The CDR3 covers 14 residues. The DNA for the CDR3 is TGTGCCAGCAGCAAGGGTCCCAGAGACTATGGCTACACCTTC. This gives the protein CASSKGPRDYGYTF.